The next 8 T cell receptor beta chains were all read from a single sample in a study of cytomegalovirus exposure and HLA in healthy donors. PCR primers comprised 60 Vbeta and 13 Jbeta primers. Sequencing was performed with immunoSEQ multiplex PCR; in TCRdb, only in-frame clones are kept and a portion is missing. The data hold about 140,000 clones, with approximately 9% observed a single time. Material for sequencing was PBMCs. The receptors come from a woman aged 40 to 50 in good health and CMV-seropositive.

In its sample, this clone was seen a few times. This sequence joins TRBV5-1 and TRBJ2-7, with 10 bases that match TRBD1. With V trimmed by 4 bases and J by 6 bases, 10 bases remained unmatched. The CDR3 loop spans 15 amino acids. Germline lookup yields CDR1 SGHRS and CDR2 YFSETQ. The CDR3: CASSLLGTGVAEQYF. CDR3 bases: TGCGCCAGCAGCCTTTTGGGGACAGGGGTTGCCGAGCAGTACTTC.

This clone has a handful of counts. The V call is TRBV27, the J call TRBJ1-5; 7 bases are shared with TRBD1. V was clipped by 5 bases and J by 5 bases; unmatched bases: 6. The CDR3 is 14 residues long. Germline V lookup: CDR1 MNHEY, CDR2 SMNVEV (reference sequence). CDR3 in DNA: TGTGCCAGCAGTCCGGGACAGAGTTATCAGCCCCAGCATTTT. Translation gives CASSPGQSYQPQHF.

This clone was counted between two and nine times. V gene TRBV4-1 combines with J gene TRBJ1-3, with no clear D. The CDR3 sequence is 16 residues long. V shed 1 base and J shed 3 bases, with 13 bases lying between them. Per germline, CDR1 MGHRA and CDR2 YSYEKL. The CDR3 here is CASSQGVSASGNTIYF. The CDR3 nucleotides are TGCGCCAGCAGCCAAGGAGTCTCAGCGAGTGGAAACACCATATATTTT.

With regard to this clone: The junction departs from germline at one end; a sequencing error may be responsible. The J gene is TRBJ2-7, the V gene TRBV5-1; 7 bases align to TRBD1. The CDR3 length is 13 residues. CDR1 and CDR2 (germline): SGHRS, YFSETQ. The CDR3 region is CARSLNRGYEQYF. CDR3 nucleotides: TGCGCCAGAAGCTTAAACAGGGGCTACGAGCAGTACTTC.

The chain uses TRBV7-2 and TRBJ2-2; the match to TRBD1 covers 8 bases. Germline V gene sequence: CDR1 SGHTA, CDR2 FQGNSA. This CDR3 spans 12 amino acids. DNA of the CDR3: TGTGTCTCAGGGGGCTACACCGGGGAGCTGTTTTTT. This gives the protein CVSGGYTGELFF. Together with reference TRBV7-2 and TRBJ2-2, the CDR3 gives the full variable domain: GAGVSQSPSNKVTEKGKDVELRCDPISGHTALYWYRQSLGQGLEFLIYFQGNSAPDKSGLPSDRFSAERTGGSVSTLTIQRTQQEDSAVYLCVSGGYTGELFFGEGSRLTVL.

This clone was observed a handful of times. The CDR3 DNA reads as TGTGCCAGCAGCGGCCAGCGGGGGGGGTGGGAGACCCAGTACTTC. Its translation: CASSGQRGGWETQYF. The genes are TRBV7-2 and TRBJ2-5; 10 bases agree with TRBD2. V was clipped by 5 bases and J by 5 bases; unmatched bases: 8. The CDR3 spans 15 residues. Germline loops: CDR1 SGHTA, CDR2 FQGNSA.

The chain couples TRBV2 to TRBJ2-7; 8 bases map to TRBD1. In germline, CDR1 is SNHLY, CDR2 FYNNEI. The CDR3 contains 15 residues. Trimming removed 6 bases from V and 6 bases from J; junction bases left unmatched: 13. CDR3 sequence (DNA): TGTGCCAGCAGAAATGACAGGGGCACTTCGAGCGAGCAGTACTTC. Translated, it gives CASRNDRGTSSEQYF. Together with reference TRBV2 and TRBJ2-7, the CDR3 gives the full variable domain: EPEVTQTPSHQVTQMGQEVILRCVPISNHLYFYWYRQILGQKVEFLVSFYNNEISEKSEIFDDQFSVERPDGSNFTLKIRSTKLEDSAMYFCASRNDRGTSSEQYFGPGTRLTVT.

This clone came up a few times. The chain recombines TRBV5-5 with TRBJ1-5; D is unresolved. There are 14 residues in the CDR3. V was cut by 1 base and J by 2 bases, with 7 bases left in between. Germline V lookup: CDR1 SGHKS, CDR2 YYEKEE (reference sequence). The CDR3 is CASSLRTGNQPQHF. The CDR3 DNA reads TGTGCCAGCAGCTTGCGTACGGGCAATCAGCCCCAGCATTTT. The variable domain in full, with the rest retrieved from reference TRBV5-5 and TRBJ1-5, is DAGVTQSPTHLIKTRGQQVTLRCSPISGHKSVSWYQQVLGQGPQFIFQYYEKEERGRGNFPDRFSARQFPNYSSELNVNALLLGDSALYLCASSLRTGNQPQHFGDGTRLSIL.